A single sample is the source of the 5 T cell receptor beta chains below, sequenced in a study of T cell repertoires in cytomegalovirus infection. TCRdb redid the calling of the reads with MiXCR, one entry per CDR3 protein. Of around 280,000 distinct CDR3 sequences listed, roughly 13% are singletons. The sample taken for sequencing was PBMCs. The receptors derive from a human donor in good health (CMV status not recorded). Some clones in this sample may be carry-over from other donors' samples.

The chain links TRBV19 to TRBJ2-1; TRBD2 is a possible D gene (7 bases). CDR1 is LNHDA and CDR2 is SQIVND in the germline V gene (reference sequence). The CDR3 length is 15 residues. V was trimmed by 3 bases and J by 8 bases, leaving 17 bases between them. The CDR3, as DNA: TGTGCCAGTAGTATGGAGGGGGGGCCAAGGGATGAGCAGTTCTTC. Translated, it gives CASSMEGGPRDEQFF.

This clonotype was observed at least ten times. The V and J genes are TRBV7-3 and TRBJ1-1; D may be TRBD1 (6 bases). In germline, CDR1 is SGHTA, CDR2 FQGTGA. This CDR3 contains 15 residues. V shed 10 bases and J shed 4 bases, with 22 bases lying between them. As DNA, the CDR3 is TGTGCCACCCCGCCCAGGGCAGGGGTGGGCACTGAAGCTTTCTTT. This gives the protein CATPPRAGVGTEAFF.

The J gene is TRBJ2-1, the V gene TRBV5-3; possible D gene TRBD2, 5 bases. TRBV5-3 is an open reading frame, and its role is uncertain. V was clipped by 8 bases and J by 7 bases, with 16 bases between them. The CDR3 covers 13 residues. The CDR3 nucleotides read TGTGCCAGCAGCACGGGATACGAGAATGAGCAGTTCTTC. Its translation: CASSTGYENEQFF.

This clonotype was seen many times. The chain uses TRBV12-3 or TRBV12-4 and TRBJ1-2; 7 bases fit TRBD1. There are 14 residues in the CDR3. Losses at the gene ends were 1 base for V and 8 bases for J; bases not matched to a gene: 7. This CDR3 is CASSLGQGTGGYTF. The CDR3 DNA is TGTGCCAGCAGTTTAGGACAGGGAACGGGGGGCTACACCTTC.

In this sample, this clonotype turned up a few times. The chain combines TRBV12-3 or TRBV12-4 with TRBJ2-2; 12 bases are shared with TRBD2. CDR3 length equals 17 residues. Trimming cost V 7 bases and J 6 bases; bases outside gene matches: 12. CDR3 residues: CASTRGLAGFNAGELFF. CDR3 bases: TGTGCCAGCACTCGCGGACTAGCGGGATTTAACGCCGGGGAGCTGTTTTTT.